This paragraph covers one T cell receptor beta chain sequence. Its target is not known. The PCR was carried out with 60 Vbeta primers and 13 Jbeta primers. The protocol was immunoSEQ multiplex PCR, while the TCRdb copy is restricted to in-frame clones and leaves out a portion. The data show around 90,000 clones, with 82% seen just once and under 4% held by the top ten. These data are taken from a study of cytomegalovirus exposure and HLA in healthy donors. Notes on the study in general: Other equally common chains were less clonally expanded than HLA-associated TCR beta chains, a later analysis showed. Whilst most TCR sequences proved rare, a subset of public TCRs occurred across many donors. Accurate HLA-A and HLA-B prediction from TCR beta sequences was reported for most subjects.

Healthy bone marrow donors made up the donors. The germline V gene encodes CDR1 MNHNS and CDR2 SASEGT. The length of the CDR3 is 14 residues. V lost 7 bases, J lost 3 bases, and 9 bases stayed unmatched. This receptor was obtained from a man in his fifties or sixties in good health and CMV-seronegative. Specimen: PBMCs. The chain joins TRBV6-1 to TRBJ2-7; 7 bases agree with TRBD1. The CDR3 DNA sequence: TGTGCCAGCATTTCGACAGGGAGTGTCTACGAGCAGTACTTC. As protein: CASISTGSVYEQYF.